What follows is one T cell receptor beta chain and its context. The treatment was: around 19 received Ad26.COV2.S at low or high dose, single or two shots; several received placebo; per-sample allocation not given. Specimens were obtained on day 63 following the first vaccine or placebo injection. These data belong to a study of Ad26.COV2.S vaccination and SARS-CoV-2 variants. Study as a whole: Once, or twice with 56 days between doses, Ad26.COV2.S was given intramuscularly.

This table comes from immunoSEQ multiplex PCR, and its TCRdb copy is limited to in-frame clones, with some not included. The table shows more than 250,000 clones, with approximately 89% occurring only once. CDR3 size: 14 residues. CDR1 and CDR2 from the germline V gene are SGDLS and YYNGEE. V was cut by 0 bases and J by 5 bases, with 12 bases left in between. Here the sequenced sample was peripheral blood, taken in a trial of Ad26.COV2.S vaccine versus placebo. The gene calls are TRBV9 and TRBJ2-7; no definite D call. The sequence was collected from a person between 18 and 59 years old who received the Ad26.COV2.S COVID-19 vaccine or a placebo. The CDR3 coding sequence is TGTGCCAGCAGCGTAGGGGCAGTTAGCAACGAGCAGTACTTC. It codes for CASSVGAVSNEQYF.